This TCR beta chain was observed in a study of blood T cells in healthy people across ages. CDR3 length equals 14 residues. The V segment lost 6 bases and the J segment 7 bases; nucleotides outside the gene matches: 10. Per germline, CDR1 SQVTM and CDR2 ANQGSEA. The table lists this clonotype with a few counts. Its antigen is not identified. Study-wide results and caveats: Long-lived donors exceeded aged donors in naive CD4+ cells and diversity. CMV infection status of these donors was not known.

Through a sample-barcoded 5' primer and a J-beta primer mix, a second PCR was run for roughly 6 to 12 cycles. Each CDR3 protein gets one entry after TCRdb re-called the 5' RACE reads with MiXCR. The repertoire holds 650,000 to 900,000 distinct CDR3 sequences, with less than 80% as singletons. The J gene is TRBJ2-1, the V gene TRBV29-1; 9 nucleotides line up with TRBD2. The TCR originated in a man in his thirties or forties in good health. The specimen sequenced was blood. This CDR3 is CSVGSAGGPNEQFF. DNA for the CDR3: TGCAGCGTCGGTTCGGCGGGGGGGCCGAATGAGCAGTTCTTC.